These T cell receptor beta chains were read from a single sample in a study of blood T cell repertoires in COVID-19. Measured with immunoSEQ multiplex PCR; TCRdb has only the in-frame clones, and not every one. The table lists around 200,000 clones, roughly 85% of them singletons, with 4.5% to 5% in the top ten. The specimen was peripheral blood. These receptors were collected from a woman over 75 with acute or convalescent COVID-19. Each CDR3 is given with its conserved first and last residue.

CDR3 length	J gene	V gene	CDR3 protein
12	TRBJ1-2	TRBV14	CASSQEGWRYTF
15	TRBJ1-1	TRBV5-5	CASSLLGGAYTEAFF
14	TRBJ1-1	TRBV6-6	CASSRPGGLAEAFF
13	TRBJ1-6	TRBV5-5	CASSPIYNSPLHF
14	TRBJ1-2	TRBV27	CASSYGPGLGGYTF
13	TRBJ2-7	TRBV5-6	CASSSGLANEQYF
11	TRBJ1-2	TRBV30	CAWSDPSGYTF
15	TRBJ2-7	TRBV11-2	CASSWGLAGVNEQYF
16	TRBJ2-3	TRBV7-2	CASSPPTSGTTDTQYF
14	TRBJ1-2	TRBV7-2	CASSLNTGPWGYTF
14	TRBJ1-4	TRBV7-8	CASSPGTAYEKLFF